One sample yielded the 25 T cell receptor beta chains listed below, sequenced in a study of beta chain features in type 1 diabetes. Reverse transcribing all isolated RNA meant expressed TCRB transcripts were sequenced. TCRdb keeps only in-frame clones here, not all; method: immunoSEQ multiplex PCR. This table has about 39,000 clones, over 45% appearing once. The sequencing input was central memory CD4+ T cells from blood. These TCRs come from a young woman in good health.

This clone turned up a few times. The chain carries TRBV7-9 and TRBJ2-1; 8 nucleotides match TRBD2. The CDR3 runs 19 residues. The germline gives CDR1 SEHNR, CDR2 FQNEAQ (reference sequence). The V gene end was trimmed by 5 bases and the J gene end by 1 base; junction bases not matched to a gene: 16. The CDR3 DNA reads TGTGCCAGCAGCCCCGCGGTAGCGGGGTCGAAGTCTTCCTACAATGAGCAGTTCTTC. It translates to CASSPAVAGSKSSYNEQFF.

This clone was detected a few times. The chain is built from TRBV5-4 and TRBJ2-1; D gene ambiguous. Germline V CDR1 and CDR2: SGHNT, YYREEE (reference sequence). The V and J ends lost 4 bases and 0 bases respectively, with 17 bases between them. The CDR3 has 17 amino acids. CDR3 coding DNA: TGTGCCAGCAGCACCTACCGTTCCCTTAGCTCCTACAATGAGCAGTTCTTC. Its protein product is CASSTYRSLSSYNEQFF.

The rearrangement links TRBV27 to TRBJ2-3, with no clear D. Germline lookup yields CDR1 MNHEY and CDR2 SMNVEV (reference sequence). The CDR3 contains 17 residues. V lost 4 bases and J 2 bases, leaving 19 bases between the germline ends. DNA for the CDR3: TGTGCCAGCAGTTCCCCACATGAGGCTCCCTTCACAGATACGCAGTATTTT. Its protein is CASSSPHEAPFTDTQYF.

The CDR3 region has the DNA TGTGCCAGTGCCCGACTCTCCACGTATGGCTACACCTTC. It is translated as CASARLSTYGYTF. The chain combines TRBV19 with TRBJ1-2; D call uncertain. V was trimmed by 8 bases and J by 5 bases, leaving 15 bases between them. The germline gives CDR1 LNHDA, CDR2 SQIVND (reference sequence). This CDR3 region has 13 residues.

The chain has TRBV30 and TRBJ1-3; 7 bases match TRBD1. V shed 0 bases and J 7 bases; nucleotides not matched to a gene: 12. In germline, CDR1 is GTSNPN, CDR2 SVGIG (reference sequence). CDR3 length: 16 amino acids. The CDR3 nucleotides are TGTGCCTGGAGTGTCTGGGGGACAGCAAGTCGGAACACCATATATTTT. It encodes CAWSVWGTASRNTIYF. The variable domain in full, with the rest retrieved from reference TRBV30 and TRBJ1-3, is SQTIHQWPATLVQPVGSPLSLECTVEGTSNPNLYWYRQAAGRGLQLLFYSVGIGQISSEVPQNLSASRPQDRQFILSSKKLLLSDSGFYLCAWSVWGTASRNTIYFGEGSWLTVV.

This clone was seen only a few times. The chain carries TRBV29-1 and TRBJ2-5, with a weak D call TRBD1 (5 bases). V lost 1 base, J lost 5 bases, and 14 bases lay in between. The CDR3 has 14 amino acids. The germline V gene encodes CDR1 SQVTM and CDR2 ANQGSEA. The CDR3 here is CSVEVGAPGETQYF. CDR3 nucleotides: TGCAGCGTTGAAGTAGGGGCGCCAGGGGAGACCCAGTACTTC.

This chain links TRBV6-6 with TRBJ2-5, with TRBD1 matching 7 bases. The CDR3 has 16 residues. Germline V gene lookup returns CDR1 MNHNY and CDR2 SVGAGI (reference sequence). V dropped 0 bases and J dropped 5; count of bases not matched to a gene: 9. DNA of the CDR3: TGTGCCAGCAGTTACTCAGGAGAGGGGGCAGGGGAGACCCAGTACTTC. Its protein is CASSYSGEGAGETQYF.

The chain carries TRBV10-3 and TRBJ2-2; TRBD2 aligns across 10 bases. The CDR3 is made up of 15 amino acids. The V gene end was trimmed by 4 bases and the J gene end by 3 bases; junction bases not matched to a gene: 2. CDR1 and CDR2 from the germline V gene are ENHRY and SYGVKD. CDR3 sequence reads: CAISGTSGDTGELFF. As DNA, the CDR3 is TGTGCCATCAGTGGTACTAGCGGGGACACCGGGGAGCTGTTTTTT.

The genes are TRBV4-1 and TRBJ1-6; TRBD1 matches 7 bases. The CDR3 totals 18 residues. Trimming took 0 bases from V and 7 from J; bases not matched to a gene: 12. Germline loops: CDR1 MGHRA, CDR2 YSYEKL. CDR3 DNA: TGCGCCAGCAGCCAAGATGTTTGGAGGGGGCTTAAGAATTCACCCCTCCACTTT. Its protein is CASSQDVWRGLKNSPLHF.

This chain links TRBV6-6 with TRBJ1-2; D gene ambiguous. This CDR3 is 13 amino acids long. Germline V gene data show CDR1 as MNHNY and CDR2 as SVGAGI (reference sequence). V was shortened by 10 bases and J by 6 bases, with 18 bases between the two germline ends. The CDR3 sequence: CATRSAGSHGYTF. CDR3 nucleotide sequence: TGTGCCACCAGGTCTGCGGGGTCGCATGGCTACACCTTC.

This clone was seen only a few times. J is TRBJ2-7 and V is TRBV18, with D unclear. CDR1 is KGHSH, CDR2 LQKENI, per germline. The CDR3 consists of 13 residues. Trimming took 3 bases from V and 5 from J, leaving 11 bases between them. The CDR3 here is CASSPALGHEQYF. The CDR3 DNA reads TGTGCCAGCTCACCGGCGTTGGGCCACGAGCAGTACTTC.

The J gene is TRBJ2-7, the V gene TRBV7-2; TRBD2 might be the D (5 bases). The V and J ends lost 2 bases and 0 bases respectively, with 11 bases between them. Germline CDR1 is SGHTA and CDR2 is FQGNSA. There are 15 residues in the CDR3. CDR3 sequence reads: CASSLTAGPSYEQYF. CDR3 sequence (DNA): TGTGCCAGCAGCTTAACTGCGGGCCCCTCCTACGAGCAGTACTTC.

The table lists this clone with a few counts. This sequence joins TRBV7-3 and TRBJ2-1; D gene unclear. Trimming cost V 2 bases and J 4 bases, with 6 bases left between them. CDR1 and CDR2 (germline): SGHTA, FQGTGA. The CDR3 spans 13 residues. This CDR3 reads CASSLGRYNEQFF. In nucleotides, the CDR3 is TGTGCCAGCAGCTTAGGCAGGTACAATGAGCAGTTCTTC.

This clone was seen a handful of times. V gene TRBV29-1 combines with J gene TRBJ2-1; 8 bases are a match to TRBD1. The trim removed 8 bases at V and 2 bases at J, leaving 14 bases unmatched. CDR1 and CDR2 (germline): SQVTM, ANQGSEA. The CDR3 is 16 amino acids. The CDR3 spells CSLTTSQGAPYNEQFF. CDR3 DNA: TGCAGCCTTACCACATCCCAGGGGGCACCCTACAATGAGCAGTTCTTC.

V gene TRBV5-1 combines with J gene TRBJ1-5; 7 nucleotides match TRBD1. Germline V gene lookup returns CDR1 SGHRS and CDR2 YFSETQ. The CDR3 loop spans 14 amino acids. Trimming took 0 bases from V and 9 from J; bases not matched to a gene: 6. As DNA, the CDR3 is TGCGCCAGCAGCTTGGGACAGGGACTTGGGCCCCAGCATTTT. Its translation: CASSLGQGLGPQHF.

This chain uses TRBV7-9 with TRBJ2-1; 7 bases align to TRBD2. The germline CDR1 and CDR2 sequences are SEHNR and FQNEAQ (reference sequence). The CDR3 covers 16 residues. J was trimmed by 6 bases and V by 0 bases; bases with no gene match: 8. The CDR3 protein is CASSLALAGTLNEQFF. Written as DNA, the CDR3 is TGTGCCAGCAGCTTAGCTTTAGCGGGCACCCTCAATGAGCAGTTCTTC. The full variable domain, its missing parts supplied by reference TRBV7-9 and TRBJ2-1, is DTGVSQNPRHKITKRGQNVTFRCDPISEHNRLYWYRQTLGQGPEFLTYFQNEAQLEKSRLLSDRFSAERPKGSFSTLEIQRTEQGDSAMYLCASSLALAGTLNEQFFGPGTRLTVL.

This rearrangement joins TRBV5-1 to TRBJ2-5; 7 bases match TRBD1. V lost 0 bases and J lost 3; bases outside the gene matches: 2. Looked up from germline, CDR1 is SGHRS and CDR2 is YFSETQ. The CDR3 contains 14 residues. This chain's CDR3 is CASSLAGTEETQYF. The CDR3 DNA follows: TGCGCCAGCAGCTTGGCCGGGACAGAAGAGACCCAGTACTTC.

This rearrangement joins TRBV4-2 to TRBJ2-1; TRBD2 matches 13 bases. After removal of 4 bases from V and 7 bases from J, the junction contained 4 bases not matched to a gene. In germline, CDR1 is LGHNA, CDR2 YNFKEQ. There are 15 residues in the CDR3. The CDR3 DNA is TGTGCCAGCAGCCTCACTAGCGGGGGGGTGAATGAGCAGTTCTTC. It codes for CASSLTSGGVNEQFF.

There are a few counts of this clone. The rearrangement uses TRBV5-4 and TRBJ2-2; the match to TRBD2 covers 8 bases. The germline gives CDR1 SGHNT, CDR2 YYREEE (reference sequence). The V gene end was trimmed by 4 bases and the J gene end by 3 bases; junction bases not matched to a gene: 5. The CDR3 runs to 15 residues. CDR3 loop: CASSPGGADTGELFF. The CDR3, as DNA: TGTGCCAGCAGCCCCGGGGGGGCTGACACCGGGGAGCTGTTTTTT.

This clone was seen a handful of times. In nucleotides, the CDR3 is TGTGCCATCAGCGCCTGGGGACAGGGGGACTCCTACGAGCAGTACTTC. This translates into CAISAWGQGDSYEQYF. The genes are TRBV10-3 and TRBJ2-7; 11 bases agree with TRBD1. This CDR3 has 16 residues. V dropped 6 bases and J dropped 0; count of bases not matched to a gene: 7. Germline V CDR1 and CDR2: ENHRY, SYGVKD.

The sample holds a few counts of this clone. The chain couples TRBV28 to TRBJ2-3, with D possibly being TRBD2 (7 bases). The CDR3 sequence is 18 residues long. Germline CDR1 and CDR2: MDHEN and SYDVKM. V was pared by 4 bases and J by 2 bases, with 22 bases between. CDR3 DNA: TGTGCCAGCAGTTCTGGGAGGGGGGAACCCTTCAACACAGATACGCAGTATTTT. Translating gives CASSSGRGEPFNTDTQYF.

The sample holds a few counts of this clone. The chain recombines TRBV7-2 with TRBJ2-7, with D maybe TRBD2 (5 bases). The V end was cut by 3 bases, the J end by 2 bases, with 14 bases between. This CDR3 region has 15 residues. Germline CDR1 reads SGHTA; CDR2 reads FQGNSA. CDR3 sequence reads: CASSLRGGFTYEQYF. As DNA, the CDR3 is TGTGCCAGCAGCTTGAGAGGCGGGTTTACCTACGAGCAGTACTTC.

The genes are TRBV25-1 and TRBJ2-7; TRBD2 agrees at 11 bases. The CDR3 consists of 13 residues. Germline values: CDR1 MGHDK, CDR2 SYGVNS. The J segment lost 4 bases and the V segment lost 5 bases, leaving 1 base of the junction unmatched. The CDR3 sequence is CASSSSGRYEQYF. CDR3 bases: TGTGCCAGCAGTTCTAGCGGGAGGTACGAGCAGTACTTC.

This chain joins TRBV18 and TRBJ1-1; possibly TRBD1 for D (6 bases). Trimming stripped 4 bases from V and 3 bases from J, with 15 bases between. Looked up from germline, CDR1 is KGHSH and CDR2 is LQKENI. The CDR3 has 15 residues. CDR3 region: CASSLAGVVDTEAFF. The DNA for the CDR3 is TGTGCCAGCTCACTTGCAGGGGTTGTGGACACTGAAGCTTTCTTT.

The chain uses TRBV2 and TRBJ1-3, with 7 bases fitting TRBD1. Germline CDR1 reads SNHLY; CDR2 reads FYNNEI. V was clipped by 7 bases and J by 2 bases; unmatched bases: 20. This CDR3 comprises 19 residues. The CDR3 coding sequence is TGTGCCAGCAAGACCGTTCCGGGACAGTTTTCCCTCACTGGAAACACCATATATTTT. Residues: CASKTVPGQFSLTGNTIYF.